This T cell receptor (beta chain) derives from a study of shared clonotypes between healthy human individuals. Nashville, Tennessee was home to all donors, who were Caucasian adults. Sequencing used immunoSEQ multiplex PCR; TCRdb keeps in-frame clones, though not all of them. The data contain 780,000 or so clones, 55% to 80% of them seen just once; the ten biggest clones take up less than 2%. Trimming took 1 base from V and 2 from J, leaving 10 bases between them. This CDR3 comprises 15 residues. Germline V CDR1 and CDR2: LNHNV, YYDKDF (reference sequence). The sequence was obtained from a woman in her 30s in good health. The chain joins TRBV15 to TRBJ2-3; no clear D. Sequencing input: memory CD4+ T cells sorted from blood. Subset noted: CD45RA-negative fraction. This CDR3 reads CATSRGDGVTDTQYF. CDR3 bases: TGTGCCACCAGCAGAGGCGATGGGGTCACAGATACGCAGTATTTT.